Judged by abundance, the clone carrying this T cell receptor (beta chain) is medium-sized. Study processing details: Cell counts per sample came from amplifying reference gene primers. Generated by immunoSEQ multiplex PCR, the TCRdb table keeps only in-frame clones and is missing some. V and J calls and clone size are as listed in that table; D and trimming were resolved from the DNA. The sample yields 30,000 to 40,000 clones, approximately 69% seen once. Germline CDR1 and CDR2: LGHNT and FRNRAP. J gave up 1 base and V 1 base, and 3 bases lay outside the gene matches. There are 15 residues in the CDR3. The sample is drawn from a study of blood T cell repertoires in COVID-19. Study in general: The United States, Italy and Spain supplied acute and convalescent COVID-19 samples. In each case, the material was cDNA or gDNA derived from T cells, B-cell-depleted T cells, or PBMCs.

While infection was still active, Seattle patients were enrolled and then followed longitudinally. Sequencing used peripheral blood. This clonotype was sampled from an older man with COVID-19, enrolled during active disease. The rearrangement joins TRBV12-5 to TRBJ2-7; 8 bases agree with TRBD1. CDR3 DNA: TGTGCTAGTGGTTTGGGGCAGGGGGCGTCCTACGAGCAGTACTTC. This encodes CASGLGQGASYEQYF.